These T cell receptor beta chains were read from a single sample in a study of T-cell reconstitution after alpha-beta-depleted transplantation in children. MiXCR, run by TCRdb on the PCR reads, gives a single entry per CDR3 protein. The table lists 120,000 or so distinct CDR3 sequences, about 9.3% of them singletons. The input for sequencing was PBMCs from the stem cell graft donor, taken from the stem cell graft. Source of these receptors: a human donor who donated a stem cell graft to a child with acute lymphoblastic leukemia. The conserved cysteine and the conserved F or W are not part of the CDR3 here.

J gene,V gene,CDR3 protein
TRBJ2-7,TRBV4-3,ASSQGRQGADEQY
TRBJ2-7,TRBV27,ASSPSEGGDLRSGTEQY
TRBJ2-2,TRBV7-3,ASSLSTTPGSKLF
TRBJ1-2,TRBV12-3/TRBV12-4,ASSPLDRNYGYT
TRBJ2-1,TRBV20-1,SARTLALSSYNEQF
TRBJ2-2,TRBV5-1,ASSELAGGTGELF
TRBJ1-1,TRBV12-3/TRBV12-4,ASSLSGTAWTEAF
TRBJ1-4,TRBV4-3,ASSRWDREWKLF
TRBJ2-1,TRBV5-1,ASSSKPQGSGGGNEQF
TRBJ2-7,TRBV5-1,ASSLQGINNEQY
TRBJ2-3,TRBV20-1,SAKRAPDTQY
TRBJ2-4,TRBV24-1,ATSPRGAKNIQY
TRBJ2-7,TRBV7-6,ASSTGGQYEQY
TRBJ1-5,TRBV24-1,ATSDPGVRGNQPQH
TRBJ2-5,TRBV12-3/TRBV12-4,ASSFGQGPQRQTQY
TRBJ1-2,TRBV5-6,ASSLWGPSGGYT
TRBJ2-7,TRBV9,ASSVRTSGLYEQY
TRBJ1-2,TRBV4-3,ASSQSLRDPYGYT
TRBJ1-2,TRBV27,ASSFGPYYGYT
TRBJ2-1,TRBV9,ASSVESSGGANEQF
TRBJ2-1,TRBV29-1,SVGAGLWTGGNEQF
TRBJ1-6,TRBV5-6,ASSIRTGGFGRGSSPLH
TRBJ2-4,TRBV29-1,SVEDIQPAKNIQY
TRBJ2-3,TRBV7-9,ASSLPSGNTDTQY
TRBJ2-7,TRBV5-1,ASSTRTGGLVDEQY
TRBJ2-2,TRBV4-2,ASSQDSGQGGTGELF
TRBJ2-1,TRBV5-1,ASSLWGQNEQF
TRBJ2-7,TRBV18,ASSPSQGVTYEQY
TRBJ2-7,TRBV5-5,ASSADRDFSYEQY
TRBJ2-5,TRBV20-1,SARDGGLAGAETQY
TRBJ2-7,TRBV29-1,SATGRQSYEQY
TRBJ2-5,TRBV20-1,SARELGQGGKETQY
TRBJ1-6,TRBV5-1,ASSLQWNNSPLH
TRBJ2-6,TRBV7-2,ASSLLTGSDGANVLT
TRBJ1-5,TRBV20-1,SASTGANQPQH
TRBJ2-2,TRBV20-1,SAREGTTNTGELF
TRBJ2-7,TRBV12-3/TRBV12-4,ASSPAYEQY
TRBJ2-3,TRBV7-9,ASSSIRPESTDTQY
TRBJ1-1,TRBV5-1,ASSLAGGVNTEAF
TRBJ2-2,TRBV4-1,ASSHTGTSGGGPTGELF
TRBJ2-7,TRBV18,ASSPRGSVSYEQY
TRBJ1-1,TRBV5-1,ASSLEGLNTEAF
TRBJ2-1,TRBV28,ASRSKARSYNEQF